The rows below give T cell receptor beta chains drawn from one sample of a study of blood T cell repertoires in COVID-19. This table comes from immunoSEQ multiplex PCR, and its TCRdb copy is limited to in-frame clones, with some not included. This sample has about 250,000 clones, with around 83% found just once. The sample comprised peripheral blood. Source of these receptors: a man older than 75 with acute or convalescent COVID-19. CDR3s include the opening cysteine and the closing phenylalanine or tryptophan. Each record gives: clone size, J gene, D gene, V gene, CDR3 DNA, CDR3 protein. A D gene is named only where the DNA matches it firmly. Not every row has a clone size; where given, it reads once, few, many or a size class.

>few|TRBJ2-3|-|TRBV7-3
TGTGCCAGCAGCTTAACAGGAGGCACAGATACGCAGTATTTT
CASSLTGGTDTQYF
>-|TRBJ1-3|-|TRBV5-4
TGTGCCAGCAGCTCTCAGGGTTCTGGAAACACCATATATTTT
CASSSQGSGNTIYF
>-|TRBJ2-5|TRBD2|TRBV29-1
TGCAGCGTTACTAGCGGGGAGAGGAGAAAGACCCAGTACTTC
CSVTSGERRKTQYF
>once|TRBJ2-7|-|TRBV19
TGTGCCAGTCGGTTAACCTTCACTACCTACGAGCAGTACTTC
CASRLTFTTYEQYF
>-|TRBJ2-1|TRBD1|TRBV19
TGTGCCAGTAGTATAGCAAACCGGCCCGGACAGGGGAATGAGCAGTTCTTC
CASSIANRPGQGNEQFF
>once|TRBJ2-3|TRBD1|TRBV6-1
TGTGCCAGCAGTGAACGAGTGGGGACAGGGCGCGATACGCAGTATTTT
CASSERVGTGRDTQYF
>-|TRBJ1-1|TRBD1|TRBV6-5
TGTGCCAGCAGTTCCCCAGGGGGAGTCACTGAAGCTTTCTTT
CASSSPGGVTEAFF
>-|TRBJ1-2|TRBD1|TRBV18
TGTGCCGTCCTGGGACAGCATAGCGGCTACACCTTC
CAVLGQHSGYTF
>-|TRBJ2-1|-|TRBV5-8
TGTGCCAGCAGGCCCCCGACAGGGATCGGGGGCAATGAGCAGTTCTTC
CASRPPTGIGGNEQFF
>-|TRBJ2-7|-|TRBV28
TGTGCCAGCACCCCCAACAGGGGGGGCGAGCAGTACTTC
CASTPNRGGEQYF
>-|TRBJ2-5|TRBD1|TRBV28
TGTGCCAGCAGTTCCCCAGGGGCAGGGGGTAAGACCCAGTACTTC
CASSSPGAGGKTQYF
>-|TRBJ1-1|-|TRBV6-5
TGTGCCAGCAGAGCAGGGTGGAACACTGAAGCTTTCTTT
CASRAGWNTEAFF
>-|TRBJ2-1|-|TRBV5-4
TGTGCCAGCAGCCCTCCGGGGAACTTAAACAATGAGCAGTTCTTC
CASSPPGNLNNEQFF
>-|TRBJ1-5|TRBD1|TRBV28
TGTGCCAGCAGTTCCCCAGGACAGGGAGGGAGTCAGCCCCAGCATTTT
CASSSPGQGGSQPQHF
>-|TRBJ2-6|TRBD2|TRBV10-3
TGTGCCATCAGTGTAGGAGGACTAGCGGATTACTCTGGGGCCAACGTCCTGACTTTC
CAISVGGLADYSGANVLTF
>-|TRBJ1-6|-|TRBV5-8
TGTGCCAGCAGCTTACGGGATTCACCCCTCCACTTT
CASSLRDSPLHF
>-|TRBJ1-1|-|TRBV5-4
TGTGCCAGCAGCTTGAGTCAGGTGAACACTGAAGCTTTCTTT
CASSLSQVNTEAFF
>-|TRBJ1-2|-|TRBV6-6
TGTGCCAGCAGCTCACAATCCGATATACCAGGCTATGGCTACACCTTC
CASSSQSDIPGYGYTF
>-|TRBJ1-3|-|TRBV3-1/TRBV3-2
TGTGCCAGCAGCGTGACAGAGGCTGGAAACACCATATATTTT
CASSVTEAGNTIYF
>-|TRBJ2-6|-|TRBV30
TGTGCCTGGAGCGCCCAGTTTGCTGGGGCCAACGTCCTGACTTTC
CAWSAQFAGANVLTF
>-|TRBJ2-2|TRBD2|TRBV4-1
TGCGCCAGCAGCCAAGATATAGCTAGCGGGCCCGGGGAGCTGTTTTTT
CASSQDIASGPGELFF
>-|TRBJ2-7|TRBD1|TRBV3-1/TRBV3-2
TGTGCCAGCAGCCAAGTGCGGGGACAGGGCGAGCAGTACTTC
CASSQVRGQGEQYF
>-|TRBJ1-5|-|TRBV2
TGTGCCAGCAAAGAACAGGGAATTCTTAGCAATCAGCCCCAGCATTTT
CASKEQGILSNQPQHF
>-|TRBJ2-1|TRBD2|TRBV2
TGTGCCAGTATTAATGGACTAGGCGGTATAAATGAGCAGTTCTTC
CASINGLGGINEQFF
>-|TRBJ1-2|TRBD1|TRBV4-2
TGTGCCAGCAGCCAGTTCCAGGGGGAGTCGAACTATGGCTACACCTTC
CASSQFQGESNYGYTF
>-|TRBJ1-5|TRBD1|TRBV5-1
TGCGCCAGCAGTGTAGACAGGGATGGAAGCAATCAGCCCCAGCATTTT
CASSVDRDGSNQPQHF
>-|TRBJ2-3|-|TRBV3-1/TRBV3-2
TGTGCCAGCACCAGTCTCGATACGCAGTATTTT
CASTSLDTQYF
>-|TRBJ2-1|TRBD2|TRBV13
TGTGCCAGCAGCTTAGGAGGTTGGGCTAGCGGATCTAATGAGCAGTTCTTC
CASSLGGWASGSNEQFF
>-|TRBJ2-7|-|TRBV6-5
TGTGCCAGCAGCCACAATTCCAGGCGTTCCTACGAGCAGTACTTC
CASSHNSRRSYEQYF
>-|TRBJ2-3|TRBD1|TRBV10-3
TGTGCCATTTGGGAGAGGGGACAGGGAACAGATACGCAGTATTTT
CAIWERGQGTDTQYF
>-|TRBJ2-7|TRBD1|TRBV5-1
TGCGCCAGCTGGCTCGGGACAGGGTCCTACGAGCAGTACTTC
CASWLGTGSYEQYF
>-|TRBJ2-3|-|TRBV3-1/TRBV3-2
TGTGCCAGCAGCCCCCGGGGAGGCACAGATACGCAGTATTTT
CASSPRGGTDTQYF
>-|TRBJ2-7|TRBD2|TRBV3-1/TRBV3-2
TGTGCCAGCAGCCAAGATGTCGGGGGGGCCAATGAGCAGTACTTC
CASSQDVGGANEQYF
>-|TRBJ2-7|TRBD1|TRBV29-1
TGCAGCGGAACGGACAGGGGGAGGGGGGAGCAGTACTTC
CSGTDRGRGEQYF
>-|TRBJ2-7|-|TRBV27
TGTGCCAGCAGTTTGGGGGGACCGCCGGGCGAGCAGTACTTC
CASSLGGPPGEQYF
>few|TRBJ1-1|TRBD1|TRBV6-5
TGTGCCACCGGGGACAGGGTCTTGAACACTGAAGCTTTCTTT
CATGDRVLNTEAFF
>-|TRBJ2-7|-|TRBV7-9
TGTGCCAGCAGCTTAGGCCCTCAGACCTACGAGCAGTACTTC
CASSLGPQTYEQYF
>-|TRBJ2-2|-|TRBV3-1/TRBV3-2
TGTGCCAGCAGCCAAGATCAAGGGAGCGGCACCGGGGAGCTGTTTTTT
CASSQDQGSGTGELFF
>-|TRBJ2-7|-|TRBV25-1
TGTGCCAGCTCCGGGGGGCCCTACGAGCAGTACTTC
CASSGGPYEQYF
>once|TRBJ1-1|-|TRBV27
TGTGCCAGCAGTTTATATGGGCAGGCTGGCGCTGAAGCTTTCTTT
CASSLYGQAGAEAFF
>-|TRBJ2-7|-|TRBV6-5
TGTGCCAGCAGTCGGATCTTTGAGGACGAGCAGTACTTC
CASSRIFEDEQYF
>-|TRBJ2-7|-|TRBV6-6
TGTGCCAGCAGTTACTTCCCGGGACAAAGTGAGCAGTACTTC
CASSYFPGQSEQYF
>-|TRBJ2-1|-|TRBV6-4
TGTGCCAGTCGGAGGGACCCCTACAATGAGCAGTTCTTC
CASRRDPYNEQFF
>-|TRBJ2-1|-|TRBV24-1
TGTGCCACCAGTGATTTGCTAGGGGGATGGTGCAATGAGCAGTTCTTC
CATSDLLGGWCNEQFF
>few|TRBJ2-3|-|TRBV5-4
TGTGCCAGCAGCTTCGGGAAACGCACAGATACGCAGTATTTT
CASSFGKRTDTQYF
>-|TRBJ2-3|-|TRBV28
TGTGCCAGCAGTTTTTCGCGGGGAACAGATACGCAGTATTTT
CASSFSRGTDTQYF
>-|TRBJ1-5|-|TRBV6-1
TGTGCCAGCAGTGACAGGCAGAGCAATCAGCCCCAGCATTTT
CASSDRQSNQPQHF
>-|TRBJ2-3|-|TRBV3-1/TRBV3-2
TGTGCCAGCAGCCAAGATTGGCTAGCTAGCACAGATACGCAGTATTTT
CASSQDWLASTDTQYF
>-|TRBJ2-1|TRBD1|TRBV27
TGTGCCAGCAGTTCCACACAGGGGAAAGGGCAGATTGAGCAGTTCTTC
CASSSTQGKGQIEQFF
>few|TRBJ1-4|-|TRBV30
TGTGCCTGGTCAATCAGGGAAAAACTGTTTTTT
CAWSIREKLFF
>-|TRBJ1-2|TRBD1|TRBV3-1/TRBV3-2
TGTGCCAGCAGCCAGCCGGGTACAGGGGGAAACTATGGCTACACCTTC
CASSQPGTGGNYGYTF
>-|TRBJ2-2|-|TRBV3-1/TRBV3-2
TGTGCCAGCAGCGTTAGGTCCCGGCGGGGGAACACCGGGGAGCTGTTTTTT
CASSVRSRRGNTGELFF
>few|TRBJ2-1|TRBD2|TRBV19
TGTGCCAGTAGTATATCCGGACTAGCGGGTTTCTTTTATGAGCAGTTCTTC
CASSISGLAGFFYEQFF
>-|TRBJ1-3|TRBD1|TRBV5-8
TGTGCCAGCAGCACCTTGACAGGGATCTCTGGAAACACCATATATTTT
CASSTLTGISGNTIYF
>-|TRBJ1-6|TRBD1|TRBV5-4
TGTGCCAGCAGCGCAGGAGGACAGGGTATTTCACCCCTCCACTTT
CASSAGGQGISPLHF
>-|TRBJ1-1|-|TRBV5-1
TGCGCCAGCAGCTTGGCGGGGTCAGCGAACACTGAAGCTTTCTTT
CASSLAGSANTEAFF
>-|TRBJ2-7|-|TRBV2
TGTGCCAGCAGTGTATCACAGAACTACGAGCAGTACTTC
CASSVSQNYEQYF
>-|TRBJ2-7|TRBD1|TRBV5-4
TGTGCCAGCAGGCCCGGACAGGCCCCCGAGCAGTACTTC
CASRPGQAPEQYF